Presented here are 10 T cell receptor beta chains from one specimen sequenced in a study of CD8 T cells in ankylosing spondylitis. In TCRdb, the 5' RACE reads were re-called with MiXCR into one record per CDR3 protein. The sample has fewer than 550,000 distinct CDR3 sequences, about 5.7% seen once. For these TCRs, the target antigens are not known. Findings and limits, study-wide: Ankylosing spondylitis blood appeared to carry a characteristic TCR beta motif of roughly eight highly homologous variants.

Sample: blood, either unsorted or a sorted T cell fraction (not recorded which). All receptors come from a male donor with ankylosing spondylitis.

V gene TRBV20-1 combines with J gene TRBJ2-7; 12 bases align to TRBD2. Trimming removed 6 bases from V and 7 bases from J; junction bases left unmatched: 13. Germline V gene lookup returns CDR1 DFQATT and CDR2 SNEGSKA (reference sequence). This CDR3 spans 15 amino acids. In DNA form, the CDR3 reads TGCAGTGCGCCTGGACTAGCGGGGAGTGTGGGGGAGCAGTACTTC. Its protein is CSAPGLAGSVGEQYF.

This clonotype was counted at least ten times. V and J are TRBV5-1 and TRBJ2-5; D possibly corresponds to TRBD1 (6 bases). Between the trimmed V and J ends, which lost 0 bases and 4 bases, there was a span of 7 bases. Germline lookup yields CDR1 SGHRS and CDR2 YFSETQ. The length of the CDR3 is 13 residues. This chain's CDR3 is CASSLARGETQYF. CDR3 coding DNA: TGCGCCAGCAGCTTGGCCAGGGGAGAGACCCAGTACTTC.

This clonotype was picked up many times. The genes are TRBV29-1 and TRBJ2-1; D unresolved. Germline lookup yields CDR1 SQVTM and CDR2 ANQGSEA. V lost 4 bases and J 3 bases, leaving 4 bases between the germline ends. This CDR3 is 11 amino acids long. This chain's CDR3 is CSVGSYNEQFF. CDR3 DNA: TGCAGCGTTGGAAGCTACAATGAGCAGTTCTTC.

This clonotype was picked up a small number of times. The V call is TRBV28, the J call TRBJ2-4; no firm D call. Germline V lookup: CDR1 MDHEN, CDR2 SYDVKM. Trimming left V 6 bases short and J 11 bases short, with 26 bases between. The CDR3 is 16 residues long. In nucleotides, the CDR3 is TGTGCCAGCAGCCTCCTCAGGAAAGGTTATTTGTCTTTTCAGTACTTC. It is translated as CASSLLRKGYLSFQYF. The full variable domain, in which reference TRBV28 and TRBJ2-4 provide the parts outside the CDR3, is DVKVTQSSRYLVKRTGEKVFLECVQDMDHENMFWYRQDPGLGLRLIYFSYDVKMKEKGDIPEGYSVSREKKERFSLILESASTNQTSMYLCASSLLRKGYLSFQYFGAGTRLSVL.

This clonotype was recorded at least ten times. V and J are TRBV7-2 and TRBJ1-2; tentatively, D is TRBD1 (6 bases). The length of the CDR3 is 13 residues. Germline-derived CDR1 and CDR2 are SGHTA and FQGNSA. V was trimmed by 6 bases and J by 2 bases, leaving 10 bases between them. DNA for the CDR3: TGTGCCAGCAGATCTGACAGGAACTATGGCTACACCTTC. Residues: CASRSDRNYGYTF.

This clonotype was picked up a small number of times. The chain carries TRBV2 and TRBJ1-4; D is unclear. This CDR3 spans 12 amino acids. In germline, CDR1 is SNHLY, CDR2 FYNNEI. V lost 6 bases, J lost 11 bases, and 13 bases lay in between. The CDR3, as DNA: TGTGCCAGCAGACCTTTTGGTGGGAAACTGTTTTTT. Amino acid sequence: CASRPFGGKLFF.

This clonotype was observed many times. The chain carries TRBV5-4 and TRBJ2-7; a weak D match, TRBD2 (7 bases). CDR1 is SGHNT and CDR2 is YYREEE in the germline V gene (reference sequence). CDR3 length: 14 amino acids. V lost 3 bases and J lost 0, with 10 bases in between. The CDR3 sequence is CASSSRGASYEQYF. As DNA, the CDR3 is TGTGCCAGCAGCTCTCGGGGGGCCTCCTACGAGCAGTACTTC.

This clonotype was seen a handful of times. J is TRBJ2-7 and V is TRBV29-1; a possible D gene is TRBD2 (6 bases). V lost 7 bases to trimming and J lost 6 bases, with 25 bases between them. The CDR3 length is 15 residues. The germline gives CDR1 SQVTM, CDR2 ANQGSEA. The DNA of the CDR3 is TGCAGCGCCACTAGCATTTGGGGCACCGGAGCCGAGCAGTACTTC. This codes for CSATSIWGTGAEQYF.

This clonotype has a count of ten or more. This chain uses TRBV2 with TRBJ2-3; 11 bases align to TRBD1. Germline values: CDR1 SNHLY, CDR2 FYNNEI. The CDR3 is 15 amino acids. After removal of 6 bases from V and 5 bases from J, the junction contained 7 bases not matched to a gene. This CDR3 reads CASSQPGTGGDTQYF. Here the CDR3 DNA reads TGTGCCAGCAGCCAACCCGGGACAGGGGGAGATACGCAGTATTTT.

This clonotype was counted many times. The V call is TRBV6-4, the J call TRBJ2-3; D unclear. This CDR3 spans 14 amino acids. CDR1 is MRHNA and CDR2 is SNTAGT in the germline V gene. Between the trimmed V and J ends, which lost 3 bases and 2 bases, there was a span of 9 bases. CDR3 protein: CASSEDGLTDTQYF. DNA of the CDR3: TGTGCCAGCAGTGAAGACGGGCTCACAGATACGCAGTATTTT.